Listed below are T cell receptor beta chains from one sample, sequenced in a study of blood T cell repertoires in COVID-19. Clones were sequenced by immunoSEQ multiplex PCR, and TCRdb holds only the in-frame ones, with some missing. The data contain 60,000 to 70,000 clones, about 78% of them singletons. Sequencing input: peripheral blood. The source is a woman at least 80 years old with acute or convalescent COVID-19. The CDR3 runs from the conserved cysteine through the conserved F or W. The order of the fields is V gene, clone size, CDR3 length, J gene, D gene, CDR3 protein, CDR3 DNA. A D gene is named only where the DNA matches it firmly. Size tells how often a clone was seen (once, few, many) or the class of an expanded clone, and some rows leave it out.

>TRBV28|NA|15|TRBJ1-6|TRBD1
CASTGAGGYNSPLHF
TGTGCCAGCACGGGGGCAGGGGGGTATAATTCACCCCTCCACTTT
>TRBV24-1|few|14|TRBJ1-5|NA
CATSGSGWDQPQHF
TGTGCCACCAGTGGTTCCGGGTGGGATCAGCCCCAGCATTTT
>TRBV3-1/TRBV3-2|NA|15|TRBJ2-1|TRBD2
CASSQDRLAGARQFF
TGTGCCAGCAGCCAAGATAGGCTAGCGGGAGCACGGCAGTTCTTC
>TRBV7-2|NA|13|TRBJ2-7|TRBD1
CASSLMDRAEQYF
TGTGCCAGCAGCTTAATGGACAGGGCCGAGCAGTACTTC
>TRBV4-3|once|16|TRBJ2-3|TRBD2
CASSLLGRLATDTQYF
TGCGCCAGCAGCCTCCTTGGGCGACTAGCGACAGATACGCAGTATTTT
>TRBV13|NA|12|TRBJ1-2|NA
CASSFAGSRYTF
TGTGCCAGCAGCTTTGCGGGGTCTCGCTACACCTTC
>TRBV5-1|NA|16|TRBJ1-1|TRBD1
CASSLDPGRGATEAFF
TGCGCCAGCAGCCTAGACCCGGGCAGGGGGGCCACTGAAGCTTTCTTT
>TRBV14|NA|13|TRBJ2-2|NA
CASSPRLTGELFF
TGTGCCAGCAGCCCGAGGCTCACCGGGGAGCTGTTTTTT
>TRBV4-3|NA|13|TRBJ2-7|TRBD2
CASSLGLAYEQYF
TGCGCCAGCAGCCTCGGACTAGCCTACGAGCAGTACTTC
>TRBV7-2|NA|16|TRBJ2-3|TRBD1
CASSSIDRASADTQYF
TGTGCCAGCAGCTCGATCGACAGGGCGTCCGCAGATACGCAGTATTTT
>TRBV3-1/TRBV3-2|once|14|TRBJ1-5|TRBD1
CASSRQGQGQPQHF
TGTGCCAGCAGCCGACAGGGTCAGGGGCAGCCCCAGCATTTT
>TRBV27|NA|15|TRBJ1-1|NA
CASRVYYEPHTEAFF
TGTGCCAGCAGAGTGTACTACGAGCCCCACACTGAAGCTTTCTTT
>TRBV18|once|14|TRBJ2-5|TRBD1
CASSPGQGWETQYF
TGTGCCAGCTCACCAGGACAGGGGTGGGAGACCCAGTACTTC
>TRBV6-5|NA|13|TRBJ2-7|NA
CASYRGSGGEQYF
TGTGCCAGCTACCGGGGTTCAGGTGGCGAGCAGTACTTC
>TRBV5-1|NA|15|TRBJ2-5|TRBD2
CASSQMAGGWETQYF
TGCGCCAGCAGCCAAATGGCGGGGGGCTGGGAGACCCAGTACTTC
>TRBV7-8|NA|14|TRBJ2-7|NA
CASSFGGRPYEQYF
TGTGCCAGCAGCTTCGGTGGGAGGCCCTACGAGCAGTACTTC
>TRBV19|NA|12|TRBJ2-1|NA
CASSRQYNEQFF
TGTGCCAGTAGTAGACAGTACAATGAGCAGTTCTTC
>TRBV18|once|14|TRBJ2-7|TRBD1
CASSRGQGVNEQYF
TGTGCCAGCTCCCGGGGACAGGGGGTCAACGAGCAGTACTTC
>TRBV30|NA|17|TRBJ2-3|NA
CAWSEEVRGRGTDTQYF
TGTGCCTGGAGTGAAGAAGTAAGGGGCCGCGGCACAGATACGCAGTATTTT
>TRBV27|few|18|TRBJ2-7|TRBD2
CASSLTGTGAGGPGEQYF
TGTGCCAGCAGTTTAACCGGGACAGGAGCGGGAGGGCCGGGAGAGCAGTACTTC
>TRBV14|NA|14|TRBJ1-1|NA
CASSQEFRTAEAFF
TGTGCCAGCAGCCAAGAATTTCGAACGGCTGAAGCTTTCTTT
>TRBV29-1|NA|14|TRBJ2-7|NA
CSVGAQGNREEQYF
TGCAGCGTTGGGGCACAGGGTAATCGGGAAGAGCAGTACTTC
>TRBV18|NA|14|TRBJ2-7|TRBD1
CASSPRQGTYEQYF
TGTGCCAGCTCACCACGACAGGGGACCTACGAGCAGTACTTC
>TRBV14|NA|16|TRBJ2-2|TRBD2
CASSGTSGVVTGELFF
TGTGCCAGCTCCGGGACTAGCGGGGTAGTCACCGGGGAGCTGTTTTTT
>TRBV28|many|16|TRBJ2-2|NA
CASSPSWRINTGELFF
TGTGCCAGCAGCCCTTCTTGGCGGATCAACACCGGGGAGCTGTTTTTT
>TRBV7-3|NA|13|TRBJ1-2|NA
CASSSGTMYGYTF
TGTGCCAGCAGCAGCGGGACAATGTATGGCTACACCTTC
>TRBV5-8|NA|12|TRBJ1-6|NA
CASTGFNSPLHF
TGTGCCAGCACGGGGTTTAATTCACCCCTCCACTTT
>TRBV5-1|NA|15|TRBJ2-5|TRBD2
CASSLVAGEGETQYF
TGCGCCAGCAGCTTGGTTGCGGGAGAGGGGGAGACCCAGTACTTC
>TRBV7-9|NA|15|TRBJ2-3|TRBD2
CASSLGVGRYDTQYF
TGTGCCAGCAGCTTAGGTGTCGGGAGGTATGATACGCAGTATTTT
>TRBV28|NA|15|TRBJ1-1|NA
CASSFEEGRVPEAFF
TGTGCCAGCAGTTTTGAGGAGGGAAGGGTCCCTGAAGCTTTCTTT
>TRBV5-1|NA|15|TRBJ2-1|NA
CASSLITGGENEQFF
TGCGCCAGCAGCTTAATAACAGGGGGGGAGAATGAGCAGTTCTTC
>TRBV30|few|16|TRBJ1-1|NA
CAWNPRFGGRGTEAFF
TGTGCCTGGAACCCGCGCTTCGGGGGGCGCGGGACTGAAGCTTTCTTT
>TRBV7-2|NA|16|TRBJ1-2|TRBD1
CASSLALAGGAGGYTF
TGTGCCAGCAGCTTAGCGTTGGCAGGGGGCGCTGGGGGCTACACCTTC
>TRBV29-1|NA|12|TRBJ2-3|NA
CSVDEGSDTQYF
TGCAGCGTTGATGAGGGATCAGATACGCAGTATTTT
>TRBV29-1|NA|15|TRBJ2-1|NA
CSVGGYKQGYNEQFF
TGCAGCGTTGGAGGGTATAAACAAGGTTACAATGAGCAGTTCTTC
>TRBV19|few|14|TRBJ2-2|NA
CASKTEGLAGELFF
TGTGCCAGTAAAACGGAGGGCCTGGCCGGGGAGCTGTTTTTT
>TRBV11-1|NA|14|TRBJ2-5|TRBD2
CASSLGGSQETQYF
TGTGCCAGCAGCTTGGGGGGGTCGCAAGAGACCCAGTACTTC
>TRBV5-4|NA|16|TRBJ2-1|NA
CASSLGGGVSYNEQFF
TGTGCCAGCAGCTTGGGGGGCGGGGTCTCCTACAATGAGCAGTTCTTC
>TRBV7-9|NA|14|TRBJ2-7|NA
CASSPSSLSYEQYF
TGTGCCAGCAGCCCTTCTAGTCTCTCCTACGAGCAGTACTTC
>TRBV9|NA|16|TRBJ2-1|NA
CASSVGGHSSYNEQFF
TGTGCCAGCAGCGTTGGCGGGCATTCCTCTTACAATGAGCAGTTCTTC
>TRBV5-6|NA|12|TRBJ2-1|TRBD1
CASRIAGDRVFF
TGTGCCAGCAGGATAGCCGGGGACAGGGTCTTCTTC
>TRBV27|NA|16|TRBJ1-2|TRBD1
CASSQYRDRINYGYTF
TGTGCCAGCAGTCAATACCGGGACAGGATTAACTATGGCTACACCTTC
>TRBV25-1|NA|15|TRBJ2-1|NA
CASSDPESSYNEQFF
TGTGCCAGCAGTGATCCGGAGAGCTCCTACAATGAGCAGTTCTTC
>TRBV12-2|NA|16|TRBJ2-7|NA
CASRLDGLAGTYEQYF
TGTGCAAGTCGCTTAGACGGACTAGCGGGGACCTACGAGCAGTACTTC
>TRBV7-2|once|12|TRBJ1-2|NA
CASSFRGEGYTF
TGTGCCAGCAGCTTCCGGGGAGAAGGCTACACCTTC
>TRBV7-7|NA|15|TRBJ2-1|NA
CASSPSGGLHNEQFF
TGTGCTAGCAGCCCCTCCGGGGGGCTTCACAATGAGCAGTTCTTC
>TRBV28|NA|13|TRBJ1-1|NA
CASSLRGYTEAFF
TGTGCCAGCAGTTTAAGAGGTTACACTGAAGCTTTCTTT
>TRBV7-9|once|18|TRBJ2-6|TRBD2
CASSTLAGGAAGANVLTF
TGTGCCAGCAGCACCTTAGCGGGAGGGGCCGCTGGGGCCAACGTCCTGACTTTC
>TRBV5-1|NA|16|TRBJ2-1|TRBD2
CASSLGAGSSYNEQFF
TGCGCCAGCAGCTTGGGAGCGGGAAGCTCCTACAATGAGCAGTTCTTC